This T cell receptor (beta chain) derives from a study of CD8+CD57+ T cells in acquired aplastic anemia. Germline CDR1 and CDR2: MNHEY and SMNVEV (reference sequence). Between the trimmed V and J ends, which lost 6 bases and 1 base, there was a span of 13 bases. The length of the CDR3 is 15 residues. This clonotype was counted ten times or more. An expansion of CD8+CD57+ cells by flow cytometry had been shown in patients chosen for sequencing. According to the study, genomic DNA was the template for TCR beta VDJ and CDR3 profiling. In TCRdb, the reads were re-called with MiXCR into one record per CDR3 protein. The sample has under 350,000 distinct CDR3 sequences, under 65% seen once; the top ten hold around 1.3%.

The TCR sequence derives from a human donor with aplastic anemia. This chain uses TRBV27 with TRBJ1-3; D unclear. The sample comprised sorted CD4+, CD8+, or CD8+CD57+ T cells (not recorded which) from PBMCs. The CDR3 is CASRPQGNSGNTIYF. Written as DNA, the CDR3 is TGTGCCAGCAGACCCCAAGGGAATTCTGGAAACACCATATATTTT.